A selection of T cell receptor beta chains follows, all from one sample in a study of blood T cell repertoires in COVID-19. TCRdb's copy holds only in-frame clones and misses some; the assay was immunoSEQ multiplex PCR. Among around 370,000 clones listed, around nine tenths were seen once. Sequencing was carried out using peripheral blood. These receptors all stem from a woman between 18 and 29 years old who had recovered from COVID-19. The CDR3 runs from the conserved cysteine through the conserved F or W. A D gene is named only where the DNA matches it firmly. Not all rows give a size; the values are once, few, many and, for expanded clones, a class.

TRBJ2-3	TRBD1	.	TRBV7-2	CASSSSPGTGGGDTQYF	TGTGCCAGCAGTTCCAGTCCCGGGACAGGTGGCGGAGATACGCAGTATTTT
TRBJ2-5	.	.	TRBV5-6	CASSLAGTPDGETQYF	TGTGCCAGCAGCTTGGCGGGGACTCCGGACGGAGAGACCCAGTACTTC
TRBJ1-4	.	.	TRBV5-1	CASSPGGGGPSEKLFF	TGCGCCAGCAGCCCCGGCGGGGGGGGACCTTCAGAAAAACTGTTTTTT
TRBJ2-1	TRBD1	.	TRBV24-1	CATSDLTPGTGTHGEQFF	TGTGCCACCAGTGATTTAACTCCCGGGACAGGTACCCACGGTGAGCAGTTCTTC
TRBJ2-3	.	.	TRBV5-1	CASSLAETRGDTQYF	TGCGCCAGCAGCTTGGCAGAGACCCGAGGAGATACGCAGTATTTT
TRBJ1-1	.	.	TRBV5-1	CASTATRVENTEAFF	TGCGCCAGCACAGCAACGAGGGTGGAGAACACTGAAGCTTTCTTT
TRBJ2-5	.	.	TRBV5-1	CASSVTGRGETQYF	TGCGCCAGCAGCGTGACAGGGCGGGGAGAGACCCAGTACTTC
TRBJ2-1	TRBD2	.	TRBV6-6	CASSPLGGVEQFF	TGTGCCAGCAGCCCCCTGGGAGGGGTTGAGCAGTTCTTC
TRBJ2-2	TRBD1	.	TRBV9	CASSPRQGNTGELFF	TGTGCCAGCAGCCCTCGACAGGGGAACACCGGGGAGCTGTTTTTT
TRBJ1-4	.	.	TRBV5-6	CASSYTGEPTNEKLFF	TGTGCCAGCAGCTACACAGGAGAACCAACTAATGAAAAACTGTTTTTT
TRBJ1-5	.	.	TRBV6-2/TRBV6-3	CASSYGGGNQPQHF	TGTGCCAGCAGTTACGGGGGGGGCAATCAGCCCCAGCATTTT
TRBJ2-3	.	.	TRBV14	CASSQGSSGKRTDTQYF	TGTGCCAGCAGCCAAGGTTCGTCGGGAAAACGCACAGATACGCAGTATTTT
TRBJ2-1	TRBD2	.	TRBV5-4	CASSSGTSGRQAYNEQFF	TGTGCCAGCAGTTCCGGGACTAGCGGGAGGCAAGCCTACAATGAGCAGTTCTTC
TRBJ2-3	.	.	TRBV11-2	CASSRLGGTSTDTQYF	TGTGCCAGCAGCCGTCTTGGGGGGACTAGCACAGATACGCAGTATTTT
TRBJ2-5	TRBD2	.	TRBV6-6	CATGGAGLAGETQYF	TGTGCCACCGGGGGGGCCGGACTAGCGGGAGAGACCCAGTACTTC
TRBJ2-1	.	.	TRBV6-2/TRBV6-3	CASSLDRGGFDNEQFF	TGTGCCAGCAGCCTCGATAGAGGGGGATTCGACAATGAGCAGTTCTTC
TRBJ1-1	.	.	TRBV10-3	CAITGGVNTEAFF	TGTGCCATCACGGGGGGCGTGAACACTGAAGCTTTCTTT
TRBJ2-5	TRBD1	.	TRBV7-7	CASSTGVGETQYF	TGTGCCAGCAGCACAGGGGTCGGAGAGACCCAGTACTTC
TRBJ2-5	.	.	TRBV12-3/TRBV12-4	CASSLNREETQYF	TGTGCCAGCAGTTTAAATAGAGAGGAGACCCAGTACTTC
TRBJ1-2	.	.	TRBV27	CASIGTFDGYTF	TGTGCCAGCATAGGGACATTCGATGGCTACACCTTC
TRBJ2-1	.	.	TRBV15	CATSKFGEQFF	TGTGCCACCAGTAAGTTCGGTGAGCAGTTCTTC
TRBJ1-4	TRBD1	.	TRBV10-3	CAISESQTGVQKLFF	TGTGCCATCAGTGAGTCCCAGACAGGGGTCCAAAAACTGTTTTTT
TRBJ1-1	.	.	TRBV21-1	CASSKNGQGVAEAFF	TGTGCCAGCAGCAAAAATGGGCAGGGGGTTGCTGAAGCTTTCTTT
TRBJ1-6	.	.	TRBV7-2	CASSLYQVGASPLHF	TGTGCCAGCAGCTTATACCAGGTCGGTGCTTCACCCCTCCACTTT
TRBJ1-1	TRBD1	once	TRBV27	CASSRDREGTEAFF	TGTGCCAGCAGCAGGGACAGGGAAGGAACTGAAGCTTTCTTT
TRBJ2-1	TRBD1	.	TRBV9	CASSVADRTGSYNEQFF	TGTGCCAGCAGCGTAGCCGACAGGACAGGCTCCTACAATGAGCAGTTCTTC
TRBJ2-1	.	.	TRBV9	CASSVLERDEQFF	TGTGCCAGCAGCGTACTCGAGCGCGATGAGCAGTTCTTC
TRBJ1-1	.	.	TRBV10-3	CAISESTVNTEAFF	TGTGCCATCAGTGAGTCGACAGTGAACACTGAAGCTTTCTTT
TRBJ1-6	TRBD1	.	TRBV11-3	CASRPTGTVDSPLHF	TGTGCCAGCAGACCCACCGGGACAGTGGATTCACCCCTCCACTTT
TRBJ1-5	TRBD1	.	TRBV27	CASSFGQGGNQPQHF	TGTGCCAGCAGTTTTGGACAGGGTGGCAATCAGCCCCAGCATTTT
TRBJ1-1	TRBD1	.	TRBV9	CASSAWTGLNTEAFF	TGTGCCAGCAGCGCGTGGACAGGGTTGAACACTGAAGCTTTCTTT
TRBJ1-5	TRBD1	.	TRBV7-8	CASSFVRSGGSNQPQHF	TGTGCCAGCAGCTTCGTTCGATCAGGGGGCTCCAATCAGCCCCAGCATTTT
TRBJ2-1	TRBD2	.	TRBV5-4	CASSLGPHGTSGRGDEQFF	TGTGCCAGCAGCTTGGGACCGCACGGGACTAGCGGGAGAGGGGATGAGCAGTTCTTC
TRBJ1-2	TRBD1	.	TRBV24-1	CATSDSGQGRNYGYTF	TGTGCCACCAGTGATTCGGGACAGGGTCGTAACTATGGCTACACCTTC